These 20 T cell receptor beta chains came from one sample sequenced in a study of early T cells in non-severe SARS-CoV-2 infection (dated by TCRdb to about 2021). The library was generated by 5' RACE. Sequencing instrument: NextSeq 500. TCRdb redid the processing of the public reads, applying fastp at Q25 and MiXCR, and retained in-frame beta chains. Each CDR3 protein gets just one entry, which takes the most common genes and DNA from the rows behind it. For this sample the table gives under 45,000 distinct CDR3 sequences, of which about 5.2% were detected only once. About 5.7% of the sample is taken by the ten largest. The starting material was whole blood, obtained at baseline. These receptors were collected from an adult who was a healthcare worker with PCR-confirmed SARS-CoV-2 infection or an uninfected control (not recorded which).

This clonotype has at least ten counts. The chain recombines TRBV20-1 with TRBJ1-2; D gene ambiguous. V shed 3 bases and J shed 3 bases, with 14 bases lying between them. The CDR3 is 14 residues long. Germline V gene data show CDR1 as DFQATT and CDR2 as SNEGSKA (reference sequence). CDR3 in DNA: TGCAGTGCTAGTTTGCTGGGAATAGACTATGGCTACACCTTC. As protein: CSASLLGIDYGYTF.

This clonotype has only a few counts. The chain joins TRBV12-3 or TRBV12-4 to TRBJ2-3; TRBD2 is a possible D gene (6 bases). CDR3 length: 15 amino acids. Trimming shortened V by 7 bases and J by 2 bases, and 16 bases separated the two germline ends. CDR3 region: CASIKTGSTTDTQYF. The CDR3 DNA is TGTGCCAGCATTAAGACCGGGAGCACCACAGATACGCAGTATTTT.

This clonotype occurred many times. This chain links TRBV12-3 or TRBV12-4 with TRBJ1-2; 7 bases are shared with TRBD1. V was clipped by 6 bases and J by 6 bases; unmatched bases: 16. The CDR3 sequence is 16 residues long. The CDR3, as DNA: TGTGCCAGCAGGTCCGGGACAGTTAAGACAAGTCATGGCTACACCTTC. Protein product: CASRSGTVKTSHGYTF.

This clonotype was seen many times. This chain uses TRBV2 with TRBJ1-6, with TRBD1 identical over 7 bases. CDR1 and CDR2 from the germline V gene are SNHLY and FYNNEI. The CDR3 totals 15 residues. After removal of 6 bases from V and 5 bases from J, the junction contained 7 bases not matched to a gene. The CDR3 loop reads CASSATGTDNSPLHF. The CDR3 nucleotides are TGTGCCAGCAGCGCTACGGGGACAGATAATTCACCCCTCCACTTT.

This clonotype occurred many times. The V gene is TRBV4-3, the J gene TRBJ2-1; 15 bases align to TRBD2. V lost 1 base and J lost 0; bases outside the gene matches: 4. Germline CDR1 LGHNA, CDR2 YSLEER. CDR3 size: 19 residues. The CDR3 loop is CASSQVGTSGRISYNEQFF. CDR3 DNA: TGCGCCAGCAGCCAAGTGGGGACTAGCGGGAGGATCTCCTACAATGAGCAGTTCTTC.

The table lists this clonotype with a few counts. The chain is built from TRBV28 and TRBJ2-5, with D maybe TRBD2 (5 bases). Trimming removed 11 bases from V and 5 bases from J, with 21 bases in between. Germline CDR1 and CDR2: MDHEN and SYDVKM. The CDR3 is made up of 14 amino acids. CDR3 sequence reads: CAGSRQYLRETQYF. As DNA, the CDR3 is TGTGCCGGGAGCCGGCAGTACCTCCGGGAGACCCAGTACTTC.

This clonotype came up a few times. The CDR3 here is CASGSRNYGYTF. In DNA form, the CDR3 reads TGTGCCAGCGGGAGTAGAAACTATGGCTACACCTTC. The rearrangement uses TRBV11-2 and TRBJ1-2; D unclear. The V gene's germline CDR1 is SGHAT and CDR2 FQNNGV. V dropped 8 bases and J dropped 2 bases, with 9 bases sitting between them. This CDR3 contains 12 residues.

This chain uses TRBV5-4 with TRBJ1-1, with 7 bases identical to TRBD1. This CDR3 region has 13 residues. The V gene end was trimmed by 8 bases and the J gene end by 1 base; junction bases not matched to a gene: 5. Per the germline V gene, CDR1 is SGHNT and CDR2 is YYREEE (reference sequence). This CDR3 is CASLGQPNTEAFF. CDR3 in DNA: TGTGCCAGTTTGGGACAGCCGAACACTGAAGCTTTCTTT.

This clonotype was counted many times. V and J are TRBV9 and TRBJ1-2; TRBD1 is a possible D gene (6 bases). The ends were cut back, 3 bases at V and 8 bases at J, with 20 bases in the middle. This CDR3 has 15 residues. Germline CDR1 and CDR2: SGDLS and YYNGEE. The CDR3, as DNA: TGTGCCAGCAGCGCCGATTTCATGGGGGCTAAAGGCTACACCTTC. Residues: CASSADFMGAKGYTF.

This clonotype was seen ten or more times. The chain recombines TRBV5-1 with TRBJ1-5; D is possibly TRBD1 (5 bases). V lost 0 bases to trimming and J lost 4 bases, with 5 bases between them. Germline V gene lookup returns CDR1 SGHRS and CDR2 YFSETQ. The CDR3 has 13 residues. The CDR3 DNA reads as TGCGCCAGCAGCTTGGCAGGGAATCAGCCCCAGCATTTT. This gives the protein CASSLAGNQPQHF.

This clonotype was seen a handful of times. V gene TRBV3-1 combines with J gene TRBJ2-1; 10 nucleotides line up with TRBD2. V shed 3 bases and J 7 bases; nucleotides not matched to a gene: 6. CDR1 LGHDT and CDR2 YNNKEL come from the germline V gene (reference sequence). CDR3 size: 15 residues. This chain's CDR3 is CASSHIAGGGNEQFF. CDR3 sequence (DNA): TGTGCCAGCAGCCATATAGCGGGAGGAGGAAATGAGCAGTTCTTC.

Many counts were recorded for this clonotype. The chain employs TRBV29-1 and TRBJ2-5, with 9 bases aligning to TRBD2. Germline V gene sequence: CDR1 SQVTM, CDR2 ANQGSEA. CDR3 length: 13 residues. The J segment lost 5 bases and the V segment lost 6 bases, leaving 7 bases of the junction unmatched. The CDR3: CSVGLAGMETQYF. The CDR3 DNA follows: TGCAGCGTGGGGCTAGCGGGAATGGAGACCCAGTACTTC.

This clonotype has ten or more counts. The CDR3 region has the DNA TGCGCCAGCAGCCAGGCAATCGCAGGTCGCAAGTACTTC. Its protein product is CASSQAIAGRKYF. The chain carries TRBV4-1 and TRBJ2-5; D not resolved. The germline CDR1 and CDR2 sequences are MGHRA and YSYEKL. Trimming cost V 3 bases and J 12 bases, with 17 bases left between them. The CDR3 sequence is 13 residues long.

This clonotype was observed a few times. The J gene is TRBJ2-3, the V gene TRBV12-3 or TRBV12-4; D is ambiguous. V shed 6 bases and J shed 5 bases, with 6 bases lying between them. This CDR3 has 11 amino acids. The CDR3 nucleotides are TGTGCCAGCAGCTCCGGAGATACGCAGTATTTT. This translates into CASSSGDTQYF.

There are many counts of this clonotype. The chain joins TRBV5-1 to TRBJ2-2, with D tentatively TRBD1 (5 bases). This CDR3 is 14 amino acids long. V lost 0 bases and J lost 3, with 6 bases in between. Germline values: CDR1 SGHRS, CDR2 YFSETQ. CDR3 residues: CASSLAGYTGELFF. The DNA for the CDR3 is TGCGCCAGCAGCTTGGCAGGGTACACCGGGGAGCTGTTTTTT.

In this sample, this clonotype turned up many times. The CDR3 sequence is CATSVGSLNTEAFF. In nucleotides, the CDR3 is TGTGCCACCAGTGTGGGCAGCCTAAACACTGAAGCTTTCTTT. The gene calls are TRBV24-1 and TRBJ1-1; D is ambiguous. The V gene lost 5 bases and the J gene lost 2 bases, with 11 bases spanning the gap. The CDR3 is 14 amino acids. The V gene's germline CDR1 is KGHDR and CDR2 SFDVKD.

This clonotype was observed at least ten times. At one end, the junction sequence differs from germline, possibly due to a read error. V is TRBV7-7 and J is TRBJ2-5; TRBD1 or TRBD2 may be the D gene (5 bases each). From germline, CDR1 is SSHAT and CDR2 FNYEAQ (reference sequence). CDR3 length: 13 residues. Here the CDR3 DNA reads TGTGCTAGCAGCTTAGACAGAGGGGAGACCCAGTACTTC. It is translated as CASSLDRGETQYF.

This clonotype turned up a few times. CDR3 nucleotides: TGTGCCAGCAGCAGAGGGGGATTGAACACTGAAGCTTTCTTT. Amino acids: CASSRGGLNTEAFF. The V and J genes are TRBV6-1 and TRBJ1-1; D perhaps matches TRBD1 (6 bases). Trimming cost V 6 bases and J 0 bases, with 11 bases left between them. The length of the CDR3 is 14 residues. Looked up from germline, CDR1 is MNHNS and CDR2 is SASEGT.

This clonotype occurred many times. The rearrangement uses TRBV6-2 or TRBV6-3 and TRBJ2-3, with 7 bases fitting TRBD2. This CDR3 is 16 amino acids long. Trimming cost V 2 bases and J 4 bases; bases outside gene matches: 9. CDR1 and CDR2 from the germline V gene are MNHEY and SVGEGT. The CDR3 loop is CASSYPLAMESDTQYF. The CDR3 DNA follows: TGTGCCAGCAGTTACCCACTAGCGATGGAGTCAGATACGCAGTATTTT.

This clonotype was seen at least ten times. V and J are TRBV6-2 or TRBV6-3 and TRBJ2-1; D is perhaps TRBD2 (6 bases). Between the trimmed V and J ends, which lost 2 bases and 10 bases, there was a span of 9 bases. CDR3 length: 12 amino acids. Germline V gene data show CDR1 as MNHEY and CDR2 as SVGEGT. CDR3 residues: CASSYPTSEQFF. CDR3 sequence (DNA): TGTGCCAGCAGTTACCCTACTAGCGAGCAGTTCTTC.